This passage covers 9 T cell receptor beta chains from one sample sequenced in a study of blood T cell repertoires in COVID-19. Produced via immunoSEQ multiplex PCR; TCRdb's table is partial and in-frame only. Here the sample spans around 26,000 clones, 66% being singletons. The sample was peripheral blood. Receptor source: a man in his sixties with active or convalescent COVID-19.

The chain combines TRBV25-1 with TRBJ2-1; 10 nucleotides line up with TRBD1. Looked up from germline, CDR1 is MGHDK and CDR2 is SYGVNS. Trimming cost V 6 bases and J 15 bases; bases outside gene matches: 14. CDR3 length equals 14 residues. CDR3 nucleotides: TGTGCCAGCAGGGGGGCGGGACAGGGGAATAGTCCGTTCTTC. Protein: CASRGAGQGNSPFF.

This CDR3 is CASSSTRSGTGNTGELFF. In nucleotides, the CDR3 is TGTGCCAGCAGCTCCACTCGATCCGGGACAGGGAACACCGGGGAGCTGTTTTTT. The chain combines TRBV7-6 with TRBJ2-2; 8 nucleotides agree with TRBD1. The CDR3 length is 18 residues. Germline CDR1 reads SGHVS; CDR2 reads FNYEAQ. Losses at the gene ends were 4 bases for V and 1 base for J; bases not matched to a gene: 11.

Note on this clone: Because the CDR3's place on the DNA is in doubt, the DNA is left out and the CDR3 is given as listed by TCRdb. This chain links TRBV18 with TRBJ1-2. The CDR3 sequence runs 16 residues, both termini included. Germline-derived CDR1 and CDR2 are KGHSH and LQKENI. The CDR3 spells CASSPLDTVDFRGYTF.

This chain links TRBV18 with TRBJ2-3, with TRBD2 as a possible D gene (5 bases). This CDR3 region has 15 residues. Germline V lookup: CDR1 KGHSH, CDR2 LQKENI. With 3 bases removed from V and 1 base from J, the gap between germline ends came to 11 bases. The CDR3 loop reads CASSPPGLGTDTQYF. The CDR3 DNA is TGTGCCAGCTCACCTCCCGGACTCGGCACAGATACGCAGTATTTT.

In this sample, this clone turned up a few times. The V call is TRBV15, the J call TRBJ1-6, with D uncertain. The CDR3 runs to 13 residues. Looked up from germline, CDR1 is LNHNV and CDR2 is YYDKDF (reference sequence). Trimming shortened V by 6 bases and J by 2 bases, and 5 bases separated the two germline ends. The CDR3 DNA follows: TGTGCCACCAGGACTACCTATAATTCACCCCTCCACTTT. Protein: CATRTTYNSPLHF.

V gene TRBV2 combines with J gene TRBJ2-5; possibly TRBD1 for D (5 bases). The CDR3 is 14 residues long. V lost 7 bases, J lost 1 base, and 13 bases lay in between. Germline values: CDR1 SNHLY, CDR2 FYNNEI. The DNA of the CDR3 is TGTGCCAGCAAGAATGGGGCTAGCCAAGAGACCCAGTACTTC. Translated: CASKNGASQETQYF.

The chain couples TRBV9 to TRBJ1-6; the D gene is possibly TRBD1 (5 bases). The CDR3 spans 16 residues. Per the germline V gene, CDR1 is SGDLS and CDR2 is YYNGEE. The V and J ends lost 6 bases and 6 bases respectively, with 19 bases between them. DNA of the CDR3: TGTGCCAGCACCACCCAGGAAAGGCAGGGTAATTCACCCCTCCACTTT. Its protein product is CASTTQERQGNSPLHF.

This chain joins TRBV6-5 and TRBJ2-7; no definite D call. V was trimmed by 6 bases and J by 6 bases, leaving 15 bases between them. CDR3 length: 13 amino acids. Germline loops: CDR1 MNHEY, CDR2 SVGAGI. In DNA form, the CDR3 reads TGTGCCAGCAGGGCCCTTATACGCGGCGAGCAGTACTTC. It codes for CASRALIRGEQYF.

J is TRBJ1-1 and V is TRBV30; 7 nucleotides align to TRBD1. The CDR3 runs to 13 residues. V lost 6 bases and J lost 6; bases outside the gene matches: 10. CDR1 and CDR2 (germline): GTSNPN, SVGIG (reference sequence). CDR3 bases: TGTGCCTGCTCACAGGGGATTTTGCCTGAAGCTTTCTTT. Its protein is CACSQGILPEAFF.